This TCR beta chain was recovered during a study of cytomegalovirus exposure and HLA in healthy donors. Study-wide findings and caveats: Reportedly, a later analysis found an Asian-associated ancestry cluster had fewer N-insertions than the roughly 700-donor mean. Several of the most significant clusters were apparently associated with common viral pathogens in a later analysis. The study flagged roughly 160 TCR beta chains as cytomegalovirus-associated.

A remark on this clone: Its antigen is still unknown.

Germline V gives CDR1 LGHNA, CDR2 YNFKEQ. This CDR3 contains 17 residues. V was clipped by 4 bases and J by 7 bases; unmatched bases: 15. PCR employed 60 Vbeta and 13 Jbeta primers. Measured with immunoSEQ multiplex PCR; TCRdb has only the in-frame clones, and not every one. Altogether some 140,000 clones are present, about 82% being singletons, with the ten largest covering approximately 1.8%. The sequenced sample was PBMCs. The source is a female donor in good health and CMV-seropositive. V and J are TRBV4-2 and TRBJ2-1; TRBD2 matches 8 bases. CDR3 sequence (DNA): TGTGCCAGCAGCCGGCGAGGAGCGGGGGAGATGGGGAATGAGCAGTTCTTC. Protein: CASSRRGAGEMGNEQFF.